This T cell receptor beta chain is from a study of blood T cell repertoires in COVID-19. Study-wide background: The origin of the acute and convalescent COVID-19 samples was the United States, Italy and Spain.

The method was immunoSEQ multiplex PCR; TCRdb's version includes in-frame clones alone and lacks a portion of them. Of approximately 240,000 clones listed, less than 90% are singletons. Germline CDR1 is SNHLY and CDR2 is FYNNEI. V was clipped by 6 bases and J by 10 bases; unmatched bases: 6. This CDR3 comprises 13 residues. This clone was observed a handful of times. The receptor was derived from a woman between 45 and 65 years old in a cohort exposed to, infected with or recovered from COVID-19 (not recorded which). What was sequenced was PBMCs or T cells enriched from blood (not recorded which). This chain connects TRBV2 to TRBJ1-6; 7 bases line up with TRBD1. The CDR3 DNA is TGTGCCAGCAGCCGACAGGGCGTATCACCCCTCCACTTT. This codes for CASSRQGVSPLHF.